This TCR beta chain derives from a study of shared clonotypes between healthy human individuals (dated by TCRdb to about 2020). Looking at the study overall: A few men and two women, aged 18 to 49 years, made up the cohort. For each donor, CD4 naive and CD4 memory were each run on three plates, CD8 naive on two plates, and CD8 memory on one plate. Libraries were prepared and TCR repertoires were sequenced by different laboratories using diverse techniques, in order to increase sequencing depth and limit assay-specific biases. Between about 0.8 and 9.5 billion PBMCs per donor were obtained by leukapheresis. To estimate repertoire size and how much clonotype sharing occurs between individuals, the study deeply sequenced the blood TCR repertoires of several healthy adults. Overall study outcomes, separate from this receptor: Higher generation probabilities were observed for clonotypes shared by all four sorted-subset donors than for non-shared clonotypes. Even with the large sequencing depth, rarefaction of the sorted-subset datasets indicated that sequencing was incomplete. Because the study included only a small number of donors, the genetic and exposure-history diversity represented was limited. When several donors were compared, the shared fraction of clonotypes was about 5% for naive CD4, around 3.6% for naive CD8, 2% to 2.5% for memory CD4, and about 0.36% for memory CD8. Estimated clonotype richness was generally larger for naive than for memory subsets. Sampling was limited to blood, and TCR repertoires in tissue likely differ from TCR repertoires in blood. Based on pairwise subsampling, the degree of clonotype sharing among donors was expected to be affected by sequencing depth.

Using the deep immunoSEQ assay, TCR CDR3 regions were amplified from genomic DNA by multiplex PCR. Genomic DNA extracted from each cell subset was distributed evenly over all wells of several immunoSEQ 96-well plates, and each plate served as one replicate. For sorted subsets, each replicate PCR was loaded with about 0.2 ug genomic DNA, equivalent to some 31,000 T cell genomes. The purified libraries were quantified using a Qubit 3.0 fluorometer, sized with a Bioanalyzer 2100, and then quantified again using the KAPA Library Quantification kit. Every immunoSEQ 96-well plate was sequenced on a dedicated single-read 150-cycle Illumina NextSeq 550 flow cell. The study's own analysis went as follows. Because the immunoSEQ output held only junctional sequences and lacked quality scores, the filtering could not match the filtering applied to full-length reads. Sequences were annotated with PyIR, a Python wrapper for IgBLAST v1.9, and V/J genes and CDR3 were assigned using IMGT germline references. Reads with weak V/J assignments (E-value above 1e-6), missing CDR3, stop codons, out-of-frame junctions, or ambiguous translated residues were removed. V3J clonotypes were defined by identical inferred V gene, J gene, and CDR3 amino acid sequence. To compute the percentage overlap between repertoires, the number of shared unique clonotypes was divided by the size of the smaller repertoire. Richness of each repertoire was evaluated using RTK rarefaction, the Chao1 estimator, and Recon v2.1 estimates of unobserved clonotypes. For all TCRbeta clonotypes obtained by the gDNA method from a handful of donors, generation probabilities were computed with OLGA. The table comes from immuneACCESS by way of TCRdb, which keeps in-frame sequences with V and J called. Part of the clones is missing from these tables; in studies checked, under half for an unresolved V gene and the rest for unknown reasons. The V and J calls and clone size were taken over from that table, and D and trimming were inferred from the DNA. This sample lists 2 million to 2.5 million clones; over 85% were detected once. Together, the top ten hold more than 0.35% of the sample.

A remark on this clone: This clone's antigen is unknown. Base quality data are lacking; no much larger clone is found one base away.

The donors were healthy, HIV-negative adults who had no recently reported acute infections or vaccinations. All donors were Caucasian adults living in Nashville, Tennessee, USA. Magnetic negative selection was used to enrich CD4+ T cells, after which naive cells were positively selected on CD45RA and the negative fraction became the memory subset. Blood was collected by leukapheresis, and PBMCs were isolated by Ficoll-Histopaque density gradient centrifugation and then cryopreserved in liquid nitrogen vapor phase. Purity and quantity of every magnetically sorted T cell population were checked by analytical flow cytometry. From each sorted fraction, genomic DNA was isolated and quantified by UV absorbance on a Nanodrop 2000c. Taken from the germline V gene (reference sequence), the CDR1 and CDR2 loops are LNHDA and SQIVND. V loses 9 bases, J loses 1 base, and the germline ends lie 11 bases apart. The cysteine opens and the phenylalanine closes a CDR3 of 13 amino acids. Of the read, only the CDR3 DNA is kept; its 39 bases are in frame from base 1.

Sequenced input: naive CD4+ T cells from PBMCs. Explained via the paper, the cell subset or site label denotes: CD45RA+ positively selected. This clonotype originated in a man aged 18 to 29 in good health. Some clones in this sample may be carry-over from other donors' samples. The chain is encoded by TRBV19 joined to TRBJ2-3, with the identity of the D gene unclear. The DNA is as follows: TGTGCCAGCCGTCGGGTGGGCACAGATACGCAGTATTTT. Translation gives CASRRVGTDTQYF. With the rest looked up from the reference TRBV19 and TRBJ2-3 genes rather than sequenced, the full variable domain is DGGITQSPKYLFRKEGQNVTLSCEQNLNHDAMYWYRQDPGQGLRLIYYSQIVNDFQKGDIAEGYSVSREKKESFPLTVTSAQKNPTAFYLCASRRVGTDTQYFGPGTRLTVL.